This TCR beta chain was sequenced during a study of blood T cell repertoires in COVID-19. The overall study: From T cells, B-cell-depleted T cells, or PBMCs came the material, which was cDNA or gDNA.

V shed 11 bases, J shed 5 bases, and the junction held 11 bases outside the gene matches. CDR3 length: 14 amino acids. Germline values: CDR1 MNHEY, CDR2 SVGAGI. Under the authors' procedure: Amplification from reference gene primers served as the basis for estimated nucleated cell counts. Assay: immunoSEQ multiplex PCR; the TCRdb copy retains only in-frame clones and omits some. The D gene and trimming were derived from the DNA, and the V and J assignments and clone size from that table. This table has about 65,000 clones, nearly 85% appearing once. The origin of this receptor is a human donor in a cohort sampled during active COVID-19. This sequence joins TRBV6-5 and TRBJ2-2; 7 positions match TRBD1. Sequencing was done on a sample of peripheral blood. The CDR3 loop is CAARQGRWTGELFF. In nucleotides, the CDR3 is TGTGCCGCCCGACAGGGACGATGGACCGGGGAGCTGTTTTTT.